A selection of T cell receptor beta chains follows, all from one sample in a study of T cell changes during pregnancy in multiple sclerosis. Repertoires were generated with immunoSEQ multiplex PCR, while TCRdb's copy carries only in-frame clones and drops some. This sample has under 130,000 clones, with roughly 90% found just once. The input for sequencing was peripheral blood, taken after pregnancy. These receptors were obtained from a female donor with multiple sclerosis, enrolled in a pregnancy study. The CDR3 runs from the conserved cysteine through the conserved F or W. D genes are given only for firm matches. Clone size is given for some rows only: seen once, a few or many times, or a class if the clone is expanded.

j_gene: TRBJ2-2; v_gene: TRBV5-3; d_gene: TRBD1; abundance: once; CDR3aa: CARSLGTGNTGELFF
j_gene: TRBJ2-3; v_gene: TRBV7-6; d_gene: TRBD2; abundance: .; CDR3aa: CASSQTSGGVTDTQYF
j_gene: TRBJ2-1; v_gene: TRBV27; d_gene: .; abundance: .; CDR3aa: CASSLYQGYNEQFF
j_gene: TRBJ1-6; v_gene: TRBV5-1; d_gene: .; abundance: .; CDR3aa: CASSLQVGNSPLHF
j_gene: TRBJ1-6; v_gene: TRBV9; d_gene: .; abundance: .; CDR3aa: CASSPGDSPLHF
j_gene: TRBJ2-7; v_gene: TRBV7-2; d_gene: .; abundance: once; CDR3aa: CASSLGTYSYEQYF
j_gene: TRBJ1-1; v_gene: TRBV30; d_gene: .; abundance: .; CDR3aa: CAWGENTEAFF
j_gene: TRBJ2-3; v_gene: TRBV9; d_gene: TRBD2; abundance: .; CDR3aa: CASSVARAVAGGSETQYF
j_gene: TRBJ2-7; v_gene: TRBV7-2; d_gene: .; abundance: .; CDR3aa: CASSTTLGGSYEQYF
j_gene: TRBJ2-3; v_gene: TRBV25-1; d_gene: TRBD1; abundance: .; CDR3aa: CASSGTDRGWDTQYF
j_gene: TRBJ1-5; v_gene: TRBV4-1; d_gene: .; abundance: .; CDR3aa: CASSQDWGVTNQPQHF
j_gene: TRBJ2-7; v_gene: TRBV7-9; d_gene: .; abundance: few; CDR3aa: CASSSLDSYEQYF
j_gene: TRBJ1-4; v_gene: TRBV9; d_gene: .; abundance: .; CDR3aa: CASSVAGGQSNEKLFF
j_gene: TRBJ2-5; v_gene: TRBV19; d_gene: .; abundance: .; CDR3aa: CASSIGVETGETQYF
j_gene: TRBJ2-4; v_gene: TRBV7-9; d_gene: .; abundance: .; CDR3aa: CASSLYLAGAKNIQYF
j_gene: TRBJ1-1; v_gene: TRBV6-5; d_gene: .; abundance: .; CDR3aa: CASMASTGGAFF